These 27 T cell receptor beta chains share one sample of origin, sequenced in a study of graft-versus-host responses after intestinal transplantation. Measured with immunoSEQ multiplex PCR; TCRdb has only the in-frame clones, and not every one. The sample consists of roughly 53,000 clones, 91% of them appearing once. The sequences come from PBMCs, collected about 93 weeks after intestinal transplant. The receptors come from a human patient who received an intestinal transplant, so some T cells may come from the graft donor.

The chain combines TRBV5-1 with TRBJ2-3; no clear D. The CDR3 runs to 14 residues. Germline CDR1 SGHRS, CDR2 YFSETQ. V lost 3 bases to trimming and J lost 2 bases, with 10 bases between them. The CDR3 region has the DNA TGCGCCAGCAGCTCAGAGGACCACACAGATACGCAGTATTTT. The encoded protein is CASSSEDHTDTQYF.

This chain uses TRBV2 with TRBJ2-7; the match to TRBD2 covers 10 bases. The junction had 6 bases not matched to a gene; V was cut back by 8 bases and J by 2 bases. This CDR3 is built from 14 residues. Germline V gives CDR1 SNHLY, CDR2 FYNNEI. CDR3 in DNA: TGTGCCAGCTCTGTGGGACTAGCGACCTACGAGCAGTACTTC. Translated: CASSVGLATYEQYF.

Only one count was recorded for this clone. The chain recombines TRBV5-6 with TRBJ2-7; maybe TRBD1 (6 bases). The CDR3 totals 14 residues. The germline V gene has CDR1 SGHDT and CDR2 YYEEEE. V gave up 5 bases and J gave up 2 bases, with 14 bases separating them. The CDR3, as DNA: TGTGCCAGCAGACAGAGGGACACAACCTACGAGCAGTACTTC. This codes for CASRQRDTTYEQYF.

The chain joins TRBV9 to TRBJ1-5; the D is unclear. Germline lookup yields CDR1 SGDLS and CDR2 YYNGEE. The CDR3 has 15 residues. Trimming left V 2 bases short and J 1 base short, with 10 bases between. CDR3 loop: CASSVGYRSNQPQHF. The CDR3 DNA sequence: TGTGCCAGCAGCGTTGGGTATAGGAGCAATCAGCCCCAGCATTTT.

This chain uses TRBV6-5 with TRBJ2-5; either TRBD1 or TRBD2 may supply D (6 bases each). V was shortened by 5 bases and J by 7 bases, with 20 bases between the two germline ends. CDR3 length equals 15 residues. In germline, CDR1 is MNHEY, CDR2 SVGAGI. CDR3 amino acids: CASSTLSGAGGTQYF. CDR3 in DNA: TGTGCCAGCAGTACCCTCTCGGGGGCTGGAGGGACCCAGTACTTC.

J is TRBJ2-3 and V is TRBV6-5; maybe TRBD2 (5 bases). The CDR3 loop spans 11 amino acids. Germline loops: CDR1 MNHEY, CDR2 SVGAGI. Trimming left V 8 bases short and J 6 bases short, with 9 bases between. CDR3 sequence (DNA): TGTGCCAGCCTAAGAGGGGATACGCAGTATTTT. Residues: CASLRGDTQYF.

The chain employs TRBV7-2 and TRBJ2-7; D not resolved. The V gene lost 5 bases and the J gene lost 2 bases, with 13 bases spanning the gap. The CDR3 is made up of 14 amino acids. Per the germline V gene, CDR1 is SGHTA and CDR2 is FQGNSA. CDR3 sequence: CASSRGYQAYEQYF. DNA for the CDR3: TGTGCCAGCAGCCGTGGGTACCAAGCCTACGAGCAGTACTTC.

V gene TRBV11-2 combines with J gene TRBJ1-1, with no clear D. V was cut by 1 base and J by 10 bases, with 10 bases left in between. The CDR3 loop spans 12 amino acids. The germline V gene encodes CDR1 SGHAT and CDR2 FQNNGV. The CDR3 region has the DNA TGTGCCAGCAGCTTAGTAGGCAGCGGAGCTTTCTTT. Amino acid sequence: CASSLVGSGAFF.

CDR3 loop: CASSRDSGTFARGLGYTF. CDR3 DNA sequence: TGTGCCAGCAGCCGAGACTCCGGGACATTCGCCAGGGGCCTCGGCTACACCTTC. The V and J genes are TRBV5-5 and TRBJ1-2; tentative D call: TRBD1 (6 bases). The CDR3 loop spans 18 amino acids. The germline V gene encodes CDR1 SGHKS and CDR2 YYEKEE (reference sequence). V lost 4 bases, J lost 8 bases, and 30 bases lay in between.

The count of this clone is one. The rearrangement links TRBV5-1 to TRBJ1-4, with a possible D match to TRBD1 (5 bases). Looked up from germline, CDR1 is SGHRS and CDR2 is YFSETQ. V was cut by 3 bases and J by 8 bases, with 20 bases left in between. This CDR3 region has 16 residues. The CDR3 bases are TGCGCCAGCAGCTCAACAGGAGGTTCGCAGGTAGAAAAACTGTTTTTT. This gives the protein CASSSTGGSQVEKLFF.

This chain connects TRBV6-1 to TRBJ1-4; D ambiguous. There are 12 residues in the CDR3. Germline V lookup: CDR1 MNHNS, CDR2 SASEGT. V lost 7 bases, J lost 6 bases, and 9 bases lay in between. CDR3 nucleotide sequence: TGTGCCAGCAATCGTAGGGATGAAAAACTGTTTTTT. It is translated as CASNRRDEKLFF.

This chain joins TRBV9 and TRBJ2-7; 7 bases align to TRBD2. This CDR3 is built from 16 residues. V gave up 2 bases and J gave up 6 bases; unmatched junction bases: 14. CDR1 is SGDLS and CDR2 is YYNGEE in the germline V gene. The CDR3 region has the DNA TGTGCCAGCAGCGTGGCACCCGGGACTACTGGAGGCGAGCAGTACTTC. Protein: CASSVAPGTTGGEQYF.

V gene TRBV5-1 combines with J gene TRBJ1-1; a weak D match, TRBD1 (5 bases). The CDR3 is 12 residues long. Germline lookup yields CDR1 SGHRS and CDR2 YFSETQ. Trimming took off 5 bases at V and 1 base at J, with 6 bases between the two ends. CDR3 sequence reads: CASSTGNTEAFF. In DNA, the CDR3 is TGCGCCAGCAGTACAGGGAACACTGAAGCTTTCTTT.

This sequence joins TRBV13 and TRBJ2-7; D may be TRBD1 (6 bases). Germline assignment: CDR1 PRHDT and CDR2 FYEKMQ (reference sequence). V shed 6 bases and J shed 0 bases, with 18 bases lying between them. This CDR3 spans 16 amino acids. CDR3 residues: CASSPFIDRSSYEQYF. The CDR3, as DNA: TGTGCCAGCAGTCCATTCATAGACAGGAGCTCCTACGAGCAGTACTTC.

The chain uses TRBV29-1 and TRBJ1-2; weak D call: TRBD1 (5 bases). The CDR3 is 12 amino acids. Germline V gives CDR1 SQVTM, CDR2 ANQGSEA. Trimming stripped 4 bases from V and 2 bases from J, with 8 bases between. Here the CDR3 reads CSVAQGNYGYTF. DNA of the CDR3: TGCAGCGTTGCCCAGGGCAACTATGGCTACACCTTC.

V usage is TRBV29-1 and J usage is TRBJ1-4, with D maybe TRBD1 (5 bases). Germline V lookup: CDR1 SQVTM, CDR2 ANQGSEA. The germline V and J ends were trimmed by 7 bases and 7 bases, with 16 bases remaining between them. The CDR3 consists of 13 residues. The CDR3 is CSGGWTEGEKLFF. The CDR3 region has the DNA TGCAGCGGGGGGTGGACTGAAGGTGAAAAACTGTTTTTT.

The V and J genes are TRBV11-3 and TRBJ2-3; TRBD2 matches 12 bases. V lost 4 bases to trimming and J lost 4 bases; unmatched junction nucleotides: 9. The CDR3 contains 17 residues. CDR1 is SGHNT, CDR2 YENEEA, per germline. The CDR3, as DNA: TGTGCCAGCAGCTCAACTCTAGCGGGGGGGGTTGCAGATACGCAGTATTTT. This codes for CASSSTLAGGVADTQYF.

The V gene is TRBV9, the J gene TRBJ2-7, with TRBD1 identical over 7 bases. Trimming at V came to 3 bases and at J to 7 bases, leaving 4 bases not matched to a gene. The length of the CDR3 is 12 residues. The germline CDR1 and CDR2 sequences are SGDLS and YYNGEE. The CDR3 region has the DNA TGTGCCAGCAGCGGAGGGGGCAGGGAGCAGTACTTC. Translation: CASSGGGREQYF.

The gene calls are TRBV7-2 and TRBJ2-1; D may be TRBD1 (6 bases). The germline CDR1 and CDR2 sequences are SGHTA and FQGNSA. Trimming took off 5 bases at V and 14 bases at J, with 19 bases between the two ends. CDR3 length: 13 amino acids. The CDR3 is CASSADPGTNKFF. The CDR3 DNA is TGTGCCAGCAGCGCAGACCCGGGGACAAATAAGTTCTTC.

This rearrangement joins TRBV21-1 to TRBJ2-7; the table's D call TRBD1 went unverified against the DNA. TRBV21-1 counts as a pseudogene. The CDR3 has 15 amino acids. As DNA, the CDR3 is TGTGCCAGCAGCAATGACCGGGACAGGGCCGACGAGCAGTACTTC. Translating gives CASSNDRDRADEQYF.

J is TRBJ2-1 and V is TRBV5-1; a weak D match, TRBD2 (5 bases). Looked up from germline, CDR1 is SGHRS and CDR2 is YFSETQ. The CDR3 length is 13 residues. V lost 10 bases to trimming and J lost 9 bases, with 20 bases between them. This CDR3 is CACNQRVEGEQFF. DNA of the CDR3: TGCGCCTGCAACCAGAGGGTTGAGGGTGAGCAGTTCTTC.

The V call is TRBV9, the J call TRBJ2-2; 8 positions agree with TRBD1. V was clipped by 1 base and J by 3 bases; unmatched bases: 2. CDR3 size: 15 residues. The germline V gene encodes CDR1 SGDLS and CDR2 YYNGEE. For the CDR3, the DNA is TGTGCCAGCAGCGTACAGGGGGCAGACACCGGGGAGCTGTTTTTT. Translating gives CASSVQGADTGELFF.

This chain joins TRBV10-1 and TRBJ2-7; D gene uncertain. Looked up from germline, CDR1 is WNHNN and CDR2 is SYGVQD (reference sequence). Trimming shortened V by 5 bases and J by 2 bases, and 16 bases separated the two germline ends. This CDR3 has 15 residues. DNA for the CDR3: TGCGCCAGCAGTCCAAATTTGGGTCACACCTACGAGCAGTACTTC. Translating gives CASSPNLGHTYEQYF.

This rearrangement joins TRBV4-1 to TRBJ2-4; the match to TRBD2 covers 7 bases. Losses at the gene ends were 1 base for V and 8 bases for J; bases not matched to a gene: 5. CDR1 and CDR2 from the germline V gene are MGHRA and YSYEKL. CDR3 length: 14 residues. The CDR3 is CASSQARREDIQYF. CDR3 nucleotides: TGCGCCAGCAGCCAAGCTCGCCGGGAGGACATTCAGTACTTC.

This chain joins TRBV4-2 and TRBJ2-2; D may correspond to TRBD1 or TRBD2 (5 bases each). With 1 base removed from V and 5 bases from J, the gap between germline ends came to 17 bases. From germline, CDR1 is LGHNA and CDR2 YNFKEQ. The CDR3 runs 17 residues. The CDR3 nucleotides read TGTGCCAGCAGCCAAGGGGCGTTTATGGGGGTGACCGGGGAGCTGTTTTTT. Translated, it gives CASSQGAFMGVTGELFF.

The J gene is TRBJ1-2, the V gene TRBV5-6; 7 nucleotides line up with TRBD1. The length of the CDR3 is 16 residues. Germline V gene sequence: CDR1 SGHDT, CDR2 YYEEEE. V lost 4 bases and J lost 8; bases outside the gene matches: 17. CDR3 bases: TGTGCCAGCAGCGGGGCCGGGGCAGGGGGACACGGGGGCTACACCTTC. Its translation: CASSGAGAGGHGGYTF.

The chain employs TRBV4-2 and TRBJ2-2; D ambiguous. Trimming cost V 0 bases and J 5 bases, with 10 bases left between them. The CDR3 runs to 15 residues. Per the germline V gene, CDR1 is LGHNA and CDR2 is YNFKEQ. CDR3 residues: CASSQESRATGELFF. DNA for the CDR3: TGTGCCAGCAGCCAAGAAAGTAGGGCAACCGGGGAGCTGTTTTTT.